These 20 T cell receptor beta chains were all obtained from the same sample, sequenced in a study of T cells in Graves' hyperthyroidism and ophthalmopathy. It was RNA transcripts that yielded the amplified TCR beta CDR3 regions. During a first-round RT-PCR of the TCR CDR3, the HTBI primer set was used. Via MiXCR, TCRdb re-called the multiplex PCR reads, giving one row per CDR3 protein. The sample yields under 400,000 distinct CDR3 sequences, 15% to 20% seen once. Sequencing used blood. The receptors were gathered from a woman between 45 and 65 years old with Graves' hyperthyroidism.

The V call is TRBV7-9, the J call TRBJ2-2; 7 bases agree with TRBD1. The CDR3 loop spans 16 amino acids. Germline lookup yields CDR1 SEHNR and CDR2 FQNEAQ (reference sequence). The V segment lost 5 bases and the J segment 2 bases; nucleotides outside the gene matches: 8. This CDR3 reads CASSPIGTVNTGELFF. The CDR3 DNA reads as TGTGCCAGCAGCCCGATCGGGACAGTAAACACCGGGGAGCTGTTTTTT.

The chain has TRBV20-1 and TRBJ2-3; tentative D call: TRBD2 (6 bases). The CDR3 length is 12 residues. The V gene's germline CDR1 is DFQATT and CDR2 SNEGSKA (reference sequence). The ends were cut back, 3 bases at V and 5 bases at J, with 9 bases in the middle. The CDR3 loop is CSASVSGDTQYF. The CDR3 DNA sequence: TGCAGTGCTAGTGTTAGCGGAGATACGCAGTATTTT.

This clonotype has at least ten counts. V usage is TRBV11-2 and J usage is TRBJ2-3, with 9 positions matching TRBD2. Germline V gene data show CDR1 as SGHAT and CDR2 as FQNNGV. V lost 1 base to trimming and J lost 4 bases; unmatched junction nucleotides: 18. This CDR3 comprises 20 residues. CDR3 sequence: CASSLAGLWGGGAYPDTQYF. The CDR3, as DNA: TGTGCCAGCAGCTTAGCAGGGCTTTGGGGCGGGGGGGCTTACCCAGATACGCAGTATTTT. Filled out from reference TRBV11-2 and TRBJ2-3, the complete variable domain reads EAGVAQSPRYKIIEKRQSVAFWCNPISGHATLYWYQQILGQGPKLLIQFQNNGVVDDSQLPKDRFSAERLKGVDSTLKIQPAKLEDSAVYLCASSLAGLWGGGAYPDTQYFGPGTRLTVL.

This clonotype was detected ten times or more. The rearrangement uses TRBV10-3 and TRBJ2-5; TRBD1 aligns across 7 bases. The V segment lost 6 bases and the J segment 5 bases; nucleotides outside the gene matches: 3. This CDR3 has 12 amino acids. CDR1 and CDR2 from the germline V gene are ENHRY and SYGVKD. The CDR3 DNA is TGTGCCATCAGCGAGGGACAGGAGACCCAGTACTTC. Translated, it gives CAISEGQETQYF.

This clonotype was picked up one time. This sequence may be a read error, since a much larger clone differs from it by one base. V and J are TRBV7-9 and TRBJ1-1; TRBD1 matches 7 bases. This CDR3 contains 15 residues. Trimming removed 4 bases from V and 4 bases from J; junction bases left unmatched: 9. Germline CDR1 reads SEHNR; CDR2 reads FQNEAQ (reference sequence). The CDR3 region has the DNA TGTGCCAGCAGCTCACTACAGGGGCCCGGCACTGAAGCTTTCTTT. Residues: CASSSLQGPGTEAFF.

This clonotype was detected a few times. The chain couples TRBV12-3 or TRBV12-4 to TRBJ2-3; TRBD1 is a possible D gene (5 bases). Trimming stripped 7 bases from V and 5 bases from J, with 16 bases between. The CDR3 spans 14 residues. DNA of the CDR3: TGTGCCAGCACCAACCCAGGGCTGGGAGATACGCAGTATTTT. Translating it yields CASTNPGLGDTQYF.

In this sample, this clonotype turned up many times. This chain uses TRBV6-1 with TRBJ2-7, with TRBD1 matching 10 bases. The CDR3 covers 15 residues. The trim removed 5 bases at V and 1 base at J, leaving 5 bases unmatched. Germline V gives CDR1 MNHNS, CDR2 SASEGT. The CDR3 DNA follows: TGTGCCAGCAGTCTGCCGGGACAGGGGTCCTACGAGCAGTACGTC. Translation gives CASSLPGQGSYEQYV.

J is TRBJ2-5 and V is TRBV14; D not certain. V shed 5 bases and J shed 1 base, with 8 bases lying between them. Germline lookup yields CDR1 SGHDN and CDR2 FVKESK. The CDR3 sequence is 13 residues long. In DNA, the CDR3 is TGTGCCAGCAGCGATCTCCGCCAAGAGACCCAGTACTTC. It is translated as CASSDLRQETQYF. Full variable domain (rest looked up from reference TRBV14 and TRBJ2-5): EAGVTQFPSHSVIEKGQTVTLRCDPISGHDNLYWYRRVMGKEIKFLLHFVKESKQDESGMPNNRFLAERTGGTYSTLKVQPAELEDSGVYFCASSDLRQETQYFGPGTRLLVL.

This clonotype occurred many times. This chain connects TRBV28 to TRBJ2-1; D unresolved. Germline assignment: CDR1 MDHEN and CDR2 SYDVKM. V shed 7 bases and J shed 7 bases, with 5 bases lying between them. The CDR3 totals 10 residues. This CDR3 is CASTGNEQFF. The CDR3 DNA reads TGTGCCAGCACCGGGAATGAGCAGTTCTTC.

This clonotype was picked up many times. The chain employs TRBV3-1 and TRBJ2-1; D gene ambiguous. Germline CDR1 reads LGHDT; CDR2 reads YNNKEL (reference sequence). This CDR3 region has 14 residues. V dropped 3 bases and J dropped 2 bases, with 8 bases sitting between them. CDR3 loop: CASSHSRTYNEQFF. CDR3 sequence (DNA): TGTGCCAGCAGCCATTCACGGACCTACAATGAGCAGTTCTTC.

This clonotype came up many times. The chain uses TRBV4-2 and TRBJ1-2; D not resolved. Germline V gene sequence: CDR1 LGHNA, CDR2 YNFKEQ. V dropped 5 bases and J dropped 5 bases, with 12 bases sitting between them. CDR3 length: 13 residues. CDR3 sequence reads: CASSARNPYGYTF. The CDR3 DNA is TGTGCCAGCAGCGCACGGAATCCGTATGGCTACACCTTC.

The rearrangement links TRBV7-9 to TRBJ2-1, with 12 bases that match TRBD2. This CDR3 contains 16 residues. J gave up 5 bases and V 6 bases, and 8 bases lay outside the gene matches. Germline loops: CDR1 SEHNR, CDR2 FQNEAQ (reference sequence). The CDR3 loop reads CASRLGLAGIHNEQFF. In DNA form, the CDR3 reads TGTGCCAGCAGGCTAGGACTAGCGGGAATCCACAATGAGCAGTTCTTC.

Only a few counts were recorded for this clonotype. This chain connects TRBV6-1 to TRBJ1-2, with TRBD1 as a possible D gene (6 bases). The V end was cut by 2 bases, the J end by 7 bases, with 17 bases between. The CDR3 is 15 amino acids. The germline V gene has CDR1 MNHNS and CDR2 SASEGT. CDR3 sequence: CASSESGGLRSGYTF. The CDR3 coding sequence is TGTGCCAGCAGTGAAAGTGGGGGGCTAAGGTCTGGCTACACCTTC.

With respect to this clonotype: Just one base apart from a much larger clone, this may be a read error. The CDR3 sequence is CAGSEGGHMNTEAFF. The CDR3 coding sequence is TGTGCCGGCAGCGAGGGCGGGCACATGAACACTGAAGCTTTCTTT. The chain has TRBV6-1 and TRBJ1-1; D is unclear. Germline CDR1 is MNHNS and CDR2 is SASEGT. The CDR3 consists of 15 residues.

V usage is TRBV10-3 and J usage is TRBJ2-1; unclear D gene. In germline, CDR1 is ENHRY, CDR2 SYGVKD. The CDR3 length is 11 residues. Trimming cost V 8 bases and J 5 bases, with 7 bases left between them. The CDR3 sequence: CAIGQNNEQFF. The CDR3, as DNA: TGTGCCATCGGTCAGAACAATGAGCAGTTCTTC.

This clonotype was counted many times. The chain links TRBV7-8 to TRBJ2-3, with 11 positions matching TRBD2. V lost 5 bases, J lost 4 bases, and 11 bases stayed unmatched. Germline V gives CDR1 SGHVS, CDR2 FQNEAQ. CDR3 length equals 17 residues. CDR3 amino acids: CASSQTPLAGGADTQYF. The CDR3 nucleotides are TGTGCCAGCAGCCAGACCCCCCTAGCGGGAGGTGCAGATACGCAGTATTTT. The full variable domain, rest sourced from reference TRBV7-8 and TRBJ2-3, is GAGVSQSPRYKVAKRGQDVALRCDPISGHVSLFWYQQALGQGPEFLTYFQNEAQLDKSGLPSDRFFAERPEGSVSTLKIQRTQQEDSAVYLCASSQTPLAGGADTQYFGPGTRLTVL.

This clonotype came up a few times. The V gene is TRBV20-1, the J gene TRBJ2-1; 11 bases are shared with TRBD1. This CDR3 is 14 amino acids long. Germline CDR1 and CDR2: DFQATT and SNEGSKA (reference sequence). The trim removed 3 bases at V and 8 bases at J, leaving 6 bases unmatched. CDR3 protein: CSARPGQGGYEQFF. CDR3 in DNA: TGCAGTGCTAGGCCGGGACAGGGGGGCTATGAGCAGTTCTTC.

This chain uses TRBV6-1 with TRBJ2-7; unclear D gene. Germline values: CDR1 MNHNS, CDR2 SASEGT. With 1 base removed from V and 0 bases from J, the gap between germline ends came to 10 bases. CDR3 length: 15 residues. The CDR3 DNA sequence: TGTGCCAGCAGTGAAGGGCTCTTCAGCTCCTACGAGCAGTACTTC. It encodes CASSEGLFSSYEQYF.

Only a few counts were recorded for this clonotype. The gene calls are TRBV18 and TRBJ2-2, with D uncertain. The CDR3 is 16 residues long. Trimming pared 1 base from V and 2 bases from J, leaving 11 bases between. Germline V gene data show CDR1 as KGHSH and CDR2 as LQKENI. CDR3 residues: CASSPRGQANTGELFF. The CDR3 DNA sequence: TGTGCCAGCTCACCACGTGGCCAAGCTAACACCGGGGAGCTGTTTTTT. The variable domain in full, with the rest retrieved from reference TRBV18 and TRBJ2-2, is NAGVMQNPRHLVRRRGQEARLRCSPMKGHSHVYWYRQLPEEGLKFMVYLQKENIIDESGMPKERFSAEFPKEGPSILRIQQVVRGDSAAYFCASSPRGQANTGELFFGEGSRLTVL.

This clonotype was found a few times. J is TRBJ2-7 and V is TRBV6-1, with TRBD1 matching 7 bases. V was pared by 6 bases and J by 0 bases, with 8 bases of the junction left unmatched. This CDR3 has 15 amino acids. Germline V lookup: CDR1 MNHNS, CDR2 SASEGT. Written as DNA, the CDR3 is TGTGCCAGCAGATCCGGGACAGTAAGCTCCTACGAGCAGTACTTC. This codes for CASRSGTVSSYEQYF.